This T cell receptor beta chain emerged from a study of T cells after yellow fever vaccination. The CDR3 has 15 amino acids. V lost 6 bases and J 4 bases, leaving 17 bases between the germline ends. Germline V lookup: CDR1 MDHEN, CDR2 SYDVKM. TCRdb re-called the 5' RACE reads with MiXCR, one entry per CDR3 protein. The table has 500,000 to 650,000 distinct CDR3 sequences, roughly 12% seen once. This receptor was obtained from a man aged 25-45 years who received the YFV17D yellow fever vaccine. The material sequenced was PBMCs, taken on the day of the yellow fever booster vaccination. The chain carries TRBV28 and TRBJ2-3; no clear D. As DNA, the CDR3 is TGTGCCAGCAGCCCTGGGTCCCTAAAGGCAGATACGCAGTATTTT. Translated: CASSPGSLKADTQYF.